The entry that follows covers one T cell receptor beta chain sequence. The CDR3 covers 11 residues. Trimming left V 5 bases short and J 6 bases short, with 7 bases between. CDR1 and CDR2 from the germline V gene are MNHEY and SMNVEV (reference sequence). This specimen comes from a study of blood T cell repertoires in COVID-19. Study at large: Specimens from acute and convalescent COVID-19 originated in the United States, Italy and Spain. PBMCs, B-cell-depleted T cells, or T cells provided the cDNA or gDNA that made up the material.

Authors' data handling: Counts of nucleated cells, estimated from reference gene primer amplification, were obtained. The protocol was immunoSEQ multiplex PCR, while the TCRdb copy is restricted to in-frame clones and leaves out a portion. That table is the source of V, J and clone size, and D and trimming were worked out from the DNA. The profile shows more than 150,000 clones, around 80% of them singletons. This sequence was found in a human donor in a cohort sampled during active COVID-19. The genes are TRBV27 and TRBJ1-2; TRBD1 might be the D (6 bases). Sequencing was performed on peripheral blood. Here the CDR3 reads CASSTGNGYTF. DNA of the CDR3: TGTGCCAGCAGTACAGGGAATGGCTACACCTTC.